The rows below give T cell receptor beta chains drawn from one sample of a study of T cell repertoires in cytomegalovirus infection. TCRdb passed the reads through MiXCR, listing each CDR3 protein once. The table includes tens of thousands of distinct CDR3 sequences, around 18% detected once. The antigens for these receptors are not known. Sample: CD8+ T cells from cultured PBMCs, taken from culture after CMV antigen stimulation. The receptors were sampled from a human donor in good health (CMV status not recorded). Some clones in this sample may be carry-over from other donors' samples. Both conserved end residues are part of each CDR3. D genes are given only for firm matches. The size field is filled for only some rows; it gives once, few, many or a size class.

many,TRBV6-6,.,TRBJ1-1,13,CASSDGQNTEAFF,TGTGCCAGCAGTGACGGACAGAACACTGAAGCTTTCTTT
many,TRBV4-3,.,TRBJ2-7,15,CASSQDLGEISEQYF,TGCGCCAGCAGCCAAGACCTTGGGGAGATTTCTGAGCAGTACTTC
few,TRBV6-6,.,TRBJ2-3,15,CASSYPTRRTDTQYF,TGTGCCAGCAGTTACCCGACTAGACGCACAGATACGCAGTATTTT
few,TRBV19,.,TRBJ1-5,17,CASSTPGWGSDNQPQHF,TGTGCCAGTAGTACCCCTGGCTGGGGTTCGGACAATCAGCCCCAGCATTTT
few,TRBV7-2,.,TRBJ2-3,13,CASSRGRGDTQYF,TGTGCCAGCAGCCGTGGGCGGGGAGATACGCAGTATTTT
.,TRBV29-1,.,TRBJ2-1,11,CSVVKSNEQFF,TGCAGCGTTGTAAAATCAAATGAGCAGTTCTTC
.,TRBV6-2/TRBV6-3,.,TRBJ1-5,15,CASRTDTRANQPQHF,TGTGCCAGCAGGACAGATACTAGGGCCAATCAGCCCCAGCATTTT
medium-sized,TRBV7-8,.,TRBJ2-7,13,CASSSTQTGEQYF,TGTGCCAGCAGCTCAACACAAACGGGGGAGCAGTACTTC
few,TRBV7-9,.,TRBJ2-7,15,CASSSFRDESYEQYF,TGTGCCAGCAGCTCTTTTCGGGACGAATCCTACGAGCAGTACTTC
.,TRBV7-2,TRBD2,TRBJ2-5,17,CASSLEGAGVIQETQYF,TGTGCCAGCAGCTTAGAAGGAGCGGGGGTCATCCAAGAGACCCAGTACTTC
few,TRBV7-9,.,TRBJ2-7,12,CASSEGGAEQYF,TGCGCCAGCAGCGAAGGGGGGGCCGAGCAGTACTTC
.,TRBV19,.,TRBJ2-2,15,CASSIRDTYTGELFF,TGTGCCAGTAGTATAAGAGACACCTACACCGGGGAGCTGTTTTTT
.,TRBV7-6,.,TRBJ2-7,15,CASSLPAGPSDEQYF,TGTGCCAGCAGCTTACCGGCGGGACCGTCTGACGAGCAGTACTTC
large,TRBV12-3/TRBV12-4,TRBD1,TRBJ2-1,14,CASSLGQGINEQFF,TGTGCCAGCAGCCTGGGACAGGGGATAAATGAGCAGTTCTTC
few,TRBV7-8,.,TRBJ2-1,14,CASSLRRGTHEQFF,TGTGCCAGCAGCTTGCGACGGGGGACACATGAGCAGTTCTTC
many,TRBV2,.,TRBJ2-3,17,CASSRSSYAGAADTQYF,TGTGCCAGCAGTCGCAGTAGTTATGCAGGGGCAGCAGATACGCAGTATTTT
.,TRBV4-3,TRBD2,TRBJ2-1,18,CASSQDRPGGGLDNEQFF,TGCGCCAGCAGCCAAGATCGGCCGGGAGGGGGGCTTGACAATGAGCAGTTCTTC
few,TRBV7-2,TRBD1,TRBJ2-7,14,CASSLGQGLYEQYF,TGTGCCAGCAGCCTCGGACAGGGGCTCTACGAGCAGTACTTC
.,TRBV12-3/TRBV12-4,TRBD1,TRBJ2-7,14,CASAYRTGDYEQYF,TGTGCCAGCGCCTACCGGACAGGGGACTACGAGCAGTACTTC
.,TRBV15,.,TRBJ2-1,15,CATSRAGGSHNEQFF,TGTGCCACCAGCAGGGCCGGAGGCAGTCACAATGAGCAGTTCTTC
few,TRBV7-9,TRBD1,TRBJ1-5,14,CASSQGGRYQPQHF,TGTGCCAGCAGCCAGGGGGGGAGGTATCAGCCCCAGCATTTT
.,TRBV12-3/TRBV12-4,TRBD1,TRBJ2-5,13,CASRRQGAVTQYF,TGTGCCAGCAGAAGACAGGGGGCGGTGACCCAGTACTTC
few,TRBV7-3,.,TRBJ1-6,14,CASSLGGYNSPLHF,TGTGCCAGCAGCTTAGGGGGGTATAATTCACCCCTCCACTTT
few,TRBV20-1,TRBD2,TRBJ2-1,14,CSPPKRERGNEQFF,TGCAGTCCTCCCAAGCGGGAGAGGGGGAATGAGCAGTTCTTC
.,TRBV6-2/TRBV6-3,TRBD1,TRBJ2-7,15,CASSLTGGVFYEQYF,TGTGCCAGCAGTCTGACAGGGGGCGTCTTTTACGAGCAGTACTTC
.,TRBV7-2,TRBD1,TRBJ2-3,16,CASSLEDRGLGDTQYF,TGTGCCAGCAGCTTAGAAGACAGGGGACTTGGGGATACGCAGTATTTT
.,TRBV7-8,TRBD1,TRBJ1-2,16,CASSLKDRAIDYGYTF,TGTGCCAGCAGCTTAAAAGACAGGGCCATCGACTATGGCTACACCTTC
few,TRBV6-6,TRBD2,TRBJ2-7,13,CASSRGGVYEQYF,TGTGCCAGCAGTCGCGGGGGAGTCTACGAGCAGTACTTC
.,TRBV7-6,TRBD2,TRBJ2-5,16,CASSLAGLAGGETQYF,TGTGCCAGCAGCTTAGCTGGGCTAGCGGGAGGAGAGACCCAGTACTTC
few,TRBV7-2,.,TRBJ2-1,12,CASSYTGNEQFF,TGTGCCAGCAGCTATACAGGGAATGAGCAGTTCTTC
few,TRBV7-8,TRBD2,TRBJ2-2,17,CASSRTSGRPDTGELFF,TGTGCCAGCAGTAGGACTAGCGGGAGACCTGACACCGGGGAGCTGTTTTTT
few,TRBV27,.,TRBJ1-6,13,CASTQQALGPLHF,TGTGCCAGCACACAACAGGCGCTAGGGCCCCTCCACTTT
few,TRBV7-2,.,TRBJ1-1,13,CASSTGPNTEAFF,TGTGCCAGCAGCACAGGGCCCAACACTGAAGCTTTCTTT
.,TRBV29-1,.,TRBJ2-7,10,CSVGGDEQYF,TGCAGCGTTGGGGGCGACGAGCAGTACTTC
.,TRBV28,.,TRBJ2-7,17,CASSLVAVGGVGYEQYF,TGTGCCAGCAGTTTAGTCGCTGTGGGGGGTGTTGGTTACGAGCAGTACTTC
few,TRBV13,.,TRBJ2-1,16,CASSSRDGLSYNEQFF,TGTGCCAGCAGCTCCCGGGACGGTTTGTCCTACAATGAGCAGTTCTTC
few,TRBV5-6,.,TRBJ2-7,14,CASSLGGSLYEQYF,TGTGCCAGCAGCTTGGGCGGAAGCCTCTACGAGCAGTACTTC
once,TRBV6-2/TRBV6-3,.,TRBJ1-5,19,CASSYDRGGSGYSNQPQHF,TGTGCCAGCAGTTACGATAGGGGAGGCAGCGGTTATAGCAATCAGCCCCAGCATTTT
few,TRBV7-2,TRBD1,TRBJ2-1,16,CASSDRGQTSYNEQFF,TGTGCCAGCAGCGATAGGGGACAGACTTCCTACAATGAGCAGTTCTTC
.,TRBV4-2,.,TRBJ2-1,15,CASSQRLEVYNEQFF,TGTGCCAGCAGCCAAAGGCTAGAAGTATACAATGAGCAGTTCTTC
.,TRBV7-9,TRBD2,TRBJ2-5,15,CASSPSGRSQETQYF,TGTGCCAGCAGTCCCAGCGGGAGATCTCAAGAGACCCAGTACTTC
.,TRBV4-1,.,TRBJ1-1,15,CASSQDHRGNTEAFF,TGCGCCAGCAGCCAAGATCACAGAGGGAACACTGAAGCTTTCTTT
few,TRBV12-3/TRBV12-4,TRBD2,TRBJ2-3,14,CASVSSGSTDTQYF,TGTGCCAGTGTATCTAGCGGTAGCACAGATACGCAGTATTTT
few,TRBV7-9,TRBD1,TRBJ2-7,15,CASSPRETGGYEQYF,TGTGCCAGCAGCCCCCGCGAGACAGGGGGATACGAGCAGTACTTC